One and the same sample provided the 18 T cell receptor beta chains below, sequenced in a study of blood T cells in healthy people across ages (dated by TCRdb to about 2015). Library creation used 5' RACE. The run used an Illumina HiSeq 2500. A second PCR of roughly 6 to 12 cycles was performed with a sample-barcoded 5' primer and a J-beta primer mix. The public reads were reanalyzed by TCRdb: fastp trimming at Q25, MiXCR alignment, in-frame beta chains only. Each entry is one CDR3 protein sequence, shown with its most common DNA and genes. The sample profile shows 650,000 to 1,000,000 distinct CDR3 sequences; 35% to 40% of them were found once. The ten most abundant clones make up around 13% of the sample. Sequencing was performed on blood. The receptors shown here come from a man between 18 and 35 years old in good health.

The rearrangement uses TRBV27 and TRBJ1-1; D is uncertain. V was pared by 6 bases and J by 4 bases, with 12 bases between. There are 13 residues in the CDR3. The germline V gene encodes CDR1 MNHEY and CDR2 SMNVEV (reference sequence). CDR3 in amino acids: CASSISAGTEAFF. The CDR3 DNA is TGTGCCAGCAGCATTAGCGCGGGCACTGAAGCTTTCTTT.

The V gene is TRBV19, the J gene TRBJ2-2, with 9 bases fitting TRBD1. CDR3 length equals 15 residues. Germline V gene sequence: CDR1 LNHDA, CDR2 SQIVND (reference sequence). V trimming: 6 bases; J trimming: 5 bases; junction bases outside the gene matches: 7. The CDR3, as DNA: TGTGCCAGTAGAGAGGACAGGGGAAGGACCGGGGAGCTGTTTTTT. It yields the protein CASREDRGRTGELFF.

This clonotype is a singleton in its sample. The chain recombines TRBV29-1 with TRBJ2-1, with TRBD2 identical over 7 bases. The CDR3 consists of 12 residues. Germline V lookup: CDR1 SQVTM, CDR2 ANQGSEA. Trimming took 7 bases from V and 9 from J; bases not matched to a gene: 9. The CDR3 here is CSASGTTGEQFF. CDR3 nucleotides: TGCAGCGCCTCCGGGACTACAGGTGAGCAGTTCTTC.

This clonotype appeared a few times. The chain carries TRBV9 and TRBJ1-6, with D tentatively TRBD1 (5 bases). The V end was cut by 2 bases, the J end by 8 bases, with 8 bases between. The CDR3 totals 13 residues. Germline values: CDR1 SGDLS, CDR2 YYNGEE. As DNA, the CDR3 is TGTGCCAGCAGCGTGTGGGGGGATTCACCCCTCCACTTT. The encoded protein is CASSVWGDSPLHF.

The chain uses TRBV4-1 and TRBJ2-7; TRBD1 aligns across 8 bases. Germline-derived CDR1 and CDR2 are MGHRA and YSYEKL. The length of the CDR3 is 18 residues. V trimming: 0 bases; J trimming: 0 bases; junction bases outside the gene matches: 10. The CDR3: CASSQDLPGQGASYEQYF. The CDR3 nucleotides are TGCGCCAGCAGCCAAGATCTTCCCGGGCAGGGGGCCTCCTACGAGCAGTACTTC.

This clonotype was detected only a few times. CDR3 bases: TGCAGCGTTAGTGGCAGGCTGAACACTGAAGCTTTCTTT. Translated: CSVSGRLNTEAFF. V gene TRBV29-1 combines with J gene TRBJ1-1; D remains ambiguous. Trimming cost V 5 bases and J 0 bases, with 10 bases left between them. Germline CDR1 reads SQVTM; CDR2 reads ANQGSEA. The CDR3 is 13 residues long. The full variable domain, rest sourced from reference TRBV29-1 and TRBJ1-1, is SAVISQKPSRDICQRGTSLTIQCQVDSQVTMMFWYRQQPGQSLTLIATANQGSEATYESGFVIDKFPISRPNLTFSTLTVSNMSPEDSSIYLCSVSGRLNTEAFFGQGTRLTVV.

This clonotype was seen more than once but under ten times. This rearrangement joins TRBV18 to TRBJ1-6; no clear D. The length of the CDR3 is 14 residues. The V gene lost 2 bases and the J gene lost 5 bases, with 7 bases spanning the gap. The germline CDR1 and CDR2 sequences are KGHSH and LQKENI. In DNA form, the CDR3 reads TGTGCCAGCTCACCAATAGCAGATAATTCACCCCTCCACTTT. It translates to CASSPIADNSPLHF.

This clonotype was picked up a small number of times. CDR3 in DNA: TGCGCCAGCAGCCAAGGGGACTACCTGGTTGGCACAGATACGCAGTATTTT. Residues: CASSQGDYLVGTDTQYF. The V and J genes are TRBV4-1 and TRBJ2-3; the match to TRBD2 covers 7 bases. The CDR3 is 17 amino acids. Germline V CDR1 and CDR2: MGHRA, YSYEKL. V gave up 1 base and J gave up 1 base; unmatched junction bases: 8.

This clonotype has just a few counts. This sequence joins TRBV7-2 and TRBJ1-5, with D perhaps matching TRBD1 (5 bases). V lost 6 bases, J lost 2 bases, and 14 bases lay in between. The V gene's germline CDR1 is SGHTA and CDR2 FQGNSA. This CDR3 is 15 amino acids long. CDR3 region: CASSSTELGNQPQHF. Written as DNA, the CDR3 is TGTGCCAGCAGTTCGACAGAATTAGGCAATCAGCCCCAGCATTTT.

This clonotype was detected a few times. The chain employs TRBV6-6 and TRBJ1-4; D is unresolved. Trimming removed 0 bases from V and 8 bases from J, with 13 bases in between. Germline CDR1 is MNHNY and CDR2 is SVGAGI (reference sequence). This CDR3 comprises 15 residues. The CDR3 sequence is CASSYSRALGEKLFF. The CDR3 DNA is TGTGCCAGCAGTTACTCGCGGGCTCTGGGGGAAAAACTGTTTTTT.

A remark on this clonotype: A read error is possible here, since a much larger clone lies one base away. V gene TRBV10-3 combines with J gene TRBJ2-1, with 7 bases that match TRBD2. The V and J ends lost 0 bases and 10 bases, in that order; junction bases with no gene match: 6. This CDR3 has 14 amino acids. Per the germline V gene, CDR1 is ENHRY and CDR2 is SYGVKD. The CDR3 sequence: CAISESRGDYEQFF. CDR3 bases: TGTGCCATCAGTGAGTCAAGAGGGGACTACGAGCAGTTCTTC.

The chain joins TRBV7-9 to TRBJ1-1; D is unresolved. This CDR3 region has 13 residues. Germline-derived CDR1 and CDR2 are SEHNR and FQNEAQ (reference sequence). V was pared by 5 bases and J by 13 bases, with 20 bases between. Here the CDR3 reads CASSPREDPTGFF. CDR3 nucleotides: TGTGCCAGCAGCCCTCGGGAGGACCCTACGGGTTTCTTT.

This clonotype was counted only a few times. The rearrangement joins TRBV30 to TRBJ1-6; 8 bases map to TRBD1. Germline V gene lookup returns CDR1 GTSNPN and CDR2 SVGIG (reference sequence). V gave up 8 bases and J gave up 9 bases; unmatched junction bases: 15. The CDR3 runs to 15 residues. CDR3 nucleotide sequence: TGTGCCCGGAATCGAAGAAGGACAGGGTCTTCACCCCTCCACTTT. Its protein product is CARNRRRTGSSPLHF.

There are a few counts of this clonotype. This chain joins TRBV6-2 or TRBV6-3 and TRBJ2-3; TRBD2 agrees at 7 bases. CDR1 and CDR2 (germline): MNHEY, SVGEGT. The J segment lost 5 bases and the V segment lost 11 bases, leaving 16 bases of the junction unmatched. This CDR3 has 15 amino acids. CDR3 bases: TGTGCCGCTCCACCCCTCGCGGGGGAGGAAGATACGCAGTATTTT. Translated, it gives CAAPPLAGEEDTQYF.

As for this clonotype: A clone one base away is much larger, so this may be a read error. The chain joins TRBV7-9 to TRBJ2-3, with TRBD2 identical over 8 bases. V lost 4 bases to trimming and J lost 3 bases; unmatched junction nucleotides: 6. The CDR3 is 15 residues long. From germline, CDR1 is SEHNR and CDR2 FQNEAQ (reference sequence). The CDR3 is CASSSSPSGTDTQYF. The CDR3 DNA reads TGTGCCAGCAGCTCCTCGCCTAGCGGGACAGATACGCAGTATTTT.

The rearrangement uses TRBV5-1 and TRBJ1-4; 9 nucleotides line up with TRBD1. This CDR3 is 15 amino acids long. CDR1 is SGHRS, CDR2 YFSETQ, per germline. J was trimmed by 8 bases and V by 5 bases; bases with no gene match: 10. CDR3 bases: TGCGCCAGCAGTGGAGCAGGGACAGGGATGGAAAAACTGTTTTTT. This codes for CASSGAGTGMEKLFF.

Comment on this clonotype: Since a much larger clone is just one base distant, this may be a read error. This chain uses TRBV28 with TRBJ1-2; 7 nucleotides line up with TRBD1. After removal of 4 bases from V and 4 bases from J, the junction contained 3 bases not matched to a gene. The length of the CDR3 is 13 residues. Germline-derived CDR1 and CDR2 are MDHEN and SYDVKM. CDR3 protein: CASSSTGTYGYTF. CDR3 bases: TGTGCCAGCAGTTCGACAGGGACCTATGGCTACACCTTC.

The gene calls are TRBV21-1 and TRBJ2-1; TRBD1, the table's D call, lacks a check against the DNA. TRBV21-1 has pseudogene status. The CDR3 has 15 residues. The CDR3 DNA reads TGTGCCAGCAGTCTAGAGGGGACGGGATCTAATGAGCAGTTCTTC. Protein sequence: CASSLEGTGSNEQFF.